The source of this TCR beta chain is a study of blood T cell repertoires in COVID-19. Turning to the study itself: The origin of the acute and convalescent COVID-19 samples was the United States, Italy and Spain.

In the original processing: Nucleated cell number was recorded as an estimate derived from reference gene primer amplification. Libraries were prepared by immunoSEQ multiplex PCR; TCRdb keeps only in-frame clonotypes and omits some of them. Clone size and V and J calls were adopted from that table, with D and trimming inferred from the DNA. The sample contains 250,000 or so clones, 84% of which appear only once. The V gene's germline CDR1 is MDHEN and CDR2 SYDVKM. After removal of 3 bases from V and 3 bases from J, the junction contained 7 bases not matched to a gene. This CDR3 is 16 amino acids long.

What was sequenced was peripheral blood. This sequence was found in a woman aged 40 to 50 who had recovered from COVID-19. The rearrangement uses TRBV28 and TRBJ2-7, with 11 bases lining up with TRBD1. The CDR3 DNA is TGTGCCAGCAGTTTGGGCCCCGGGACAGGGGGCTACGAGCAGTACTTC. Its translation: CASSLGPGTGGYEQYF.